This T cell receptor (beta chain) was sequenced in a study of T cell repertoires in cytomegalovirus infection. Study at large: Well-studied HLA-B-restricted epitopes and recently identified HLA-C-restricted epitopes of CMV were both used in the study. A matching HLA type, together with CMV infection, was signaled by public TCR beta signatures.

Broader study findings: CMV carriers with the relevant HLA were identified by cumulative public TCR beta family frequency. The ex vivo response was dominated by HLA-C-restricted CMV-specific TCR beta clonotypes.

The CDR3 runs to 15 residues. The ends were cut back, 1 base at V and 6 bases at J, with 10 bases in the middle. CDR1 and CDR2 from the germline V gene are SNHLY and FYNNEI. This clonotype was observed many times. Antigen specificity is unknown. One entry per CDR3 protein results from TCRdb running MiXCR on the reads. In the table there are approximately 990,000 distinct CDR3 sequences, 30% to 40% of which are singletons. V and J are TRBV2 and TRBJ1-6, with a weak D call TRBD1 (6 bases). This material consisted of cultured CD8+ T cells from PBMCs, taken from culture after CMV antigen stimulation. This clonotype was obtained from a human donor in good health (CMV status not recorded). Some clones in this sample may be carry-over from other donors' samples. The CDR3 region is CASSEEQGVNSPLHF. Written as DNA, the CDR3 is TGTGCCAGCAGTGAAGAACAGGGAGTTAATTCACCCCTCCACTTT.